This TCR beta chain was recovered during a study of T cell responses to AZD1222 COVID-19 vaccine. Regarding the study as a whole: It was only after the peak T cell response that any repertoires were sampled. Regions 160-218 and 743-854 dominated among vaccine-associated CD4 TCRs spanning spike. Clonal diversity was possibly underestimated; the donors were predominantly white British and more often female. Close to half of all spike-specific TCRs reportedly target regions of the variants that are unmutated.

TCRdb keeps only in-frame clones here, not all; method: immunoSEQ multiplex PCR. Of about 150,000 clones in the sample, roughly nine tenths were seen once. The trim removed 4 bases at V and 5 bases at J, leaving 4 bases unmatched. The CDR3 consists of 15 residues. Germline V gene data show CDR1 as KGHDR and CDR2 as SFDVKD. This clone showed up just once. Its antigen remains unidentified. V is TRBV24-1 and J is TRBJ2-5, with 12 bases fitting TRBD1. The clonotype originates from an adult in good health. The material sequenced was peripheral blood, taken on day 0 of AZD1222 vaccination. The CDR3 is CATSDGTGGRETQYF. The CDR3 region has the DNA TGTGCCACCAGTGACGGGACAGGGGGCCGGGAGACCCAGTACTTC.